This note documents a single TCR beta chain sequence. With V trimmed by 4 bases and J by 4 bases, 10 bases remained unmatched. Germline V CDR1 and CDR2: SGHRS, YFSETQ. CDR3 length: 16 residues. Profiled with immunoSEQ multiplex PCR; TCRdb holds only in-frame clones, not every one. The table records approximately 70,000 clones, about 91% of them present only once. The sample comes from a study of T cell responses to AZD1222 COVID-19 vaccine. The chain links TRBV5-1 to TRBJ1-3; 8 positions match TRBD1. This receptor was identified in an adult who received the MenACWY meningococcal vaccine as a control. This specimen was peripheral blood, taken 28 days after the second dose of the MenACWY control vaccine. The CDR3 DNA reads TGCGCCAGCAGCCCACTGGACAGGGAGTCCGGAAACACCATATATTTT. The encoded protein is CASSPLDRESGNTIYF.